These 10 T cell receptor beta chains originate from one sample sequenced in a study of T cells expressing NK-cell markers. For each CDR3 protein, TCRdb gives one entry from its re-call of the 5' RACE reads, without DNA. Its table lists hundreds of thousands of distinct CDR3 sequences. Input material: blood T cells: a sorted CD56 or NKG2C T cell subset, CD4+ or CD8+ T cells, or bulk PBMC T cells (not recorded which). These receptors originate from a woman aged 18 to 75 in good health.

The chain employs TRBV29-1 and TRBJ1-1; TCRdb indicates TRBD1, and absent DNA this call remains unverified. The V gene's germline CDR1 is SQVTM and CDR2 ANQGSEA. This CDR3 contains 14 residues. CDR3 sequence: CSVESGRGIAEAFF.

V is TRBV15 and J is TRBJ2-7; TCRdb names TRBD2, which stays unverified in the absence of DNA. CDR3 length equals 15 residues. CDR1 is LNHNV and CDR2 is YYDKDF in the germline V gene (reference sequence). Here the CDR3 reads CATARWASGSYEQYF.

V usage is TRBV12-3 or TRBV12-4 and J usage is TRBJ2-7. The CDR3 is 13 residues long. CDR3 sequence reads: CASSYDNSYEQYF.

The V and J genes are TRBV29-1 and TRBJ2-1. In germline, CDR1 is SQVTM, CDR2 ANQGSEA. This CDR3 is 11 amino acids long. The CDR3: CSVNAYNEQFF.

The CDR3 loop is CASSQDVGSGATFF. The rearrangement uses TRBV4-3 and TRBJ1-1; TCRdb's assignment of TRBD1 cannot be checked, as there is no DNA. The CDR3 extends over 14 amino acids. CDR1 is LGHNA and CDR2 is YSLEER in the germline V gene.

The rearrangement joins TRBV9 to TRBJ1-2; the TCRdb D gene call, TRBD1, has no DNA to confirm it. The germline gives CDR1 SGDLS, CDR2 YYNGEE. The CDR3 consists of 15 residues. The CDR3 loop reads CASSAGHHLNYGYTF. The whole variable domain, filled in from reference TRBV9 and TRBJ1-2, reads DSGVTQTPKHLITATGQRVTLRCSPRSGDLSVYWYQQSLDQGLQFLIQYYNGEERAKGNILERFSAQQFPDLHSELNLSSLELGDSALYFCASSAGHHLNYGYTFGSGTRLTVV.

The rearrangement joins TRBV20-1 to TRBJ2-4; TCRdb calls TRBD1, which cannot be checked without DNA. The CDR3 consists of 15 residues. Looked up from germline, CDR1 is DFQATT and CDR2 is SNEGSKA (reference sequence). The CDR3 is CSASGDRAAKNIQYF.

The chain employs TRBV19 and TRBJ2-1; the D call of TRBD1 rests on TCRdb alone, since no DNA is present to check it. Germline CDR1 LNHDA, CDR2 SQIVND (reference sequence). This CDR3 spans 14 amino acids. The CDR3 region is CASSIVTGRYEQFF.

This chain uses TRBV5-1 with TRBJ1-2. The germline V gene encodes CDR1 SGHRS and CDR2 YFSETQ. This CDR3 has 12 residues. The CDR3 sequence: CASRIDNYGYTF.

V is TRBV7-9 and J is TRBJ1-6; the D call of TRBD1 rests on TCRdb alone, since no DNA is present to check it. Looked up from germline, CDR1 is SEHNR and CDR2 is FQNEAQ (reference sequence). This CDR3 contains 15 residues. CDR3 protein: CASSPPGTYNSPLHF.